These 21 T cell receptor beta chains share one sample of origin, sequenced in a study of T cells after yellow fever vaccination. TCRdb recomputed calls from the 5' RACE reads with MiXCR, one row per CDR3 protein. The sample lists hundreds of thousands of distinct CDR3 sequences; more than 5.5% were seen once. The sample was PBMCs, taken 5 days after the yellow fever booster vaccination. All receptors derive from a man aged 25-40 years who received the YFV17D yellow fever vaccine.

V is TRBV7-2 and J is TRBJ2-1; D possibly corresponds to TRBD2 (5 bases). The CDR3 is 17 amino acids. V was cut by 1 base and J by 3 bases, with 16 bases left in between. Per germline, CDR1 SGHTA and CDR2 FQGNSA. CDR3 DNA: TGTGCCAGCAGCTTAGTGGAAGGGAGACTTTTCTACAATGAGCAGTTCTTC. Amino acids: CASSLVEGRLFYNEQFF.

This clonotype occurred many times. The chain has TRBV2 and TRBJ2-2; a possible D gene is TRBD1 (5 bases). V was pared by 6 bases and J by 2 bases, with 10 bases between. Germline V gene sequence: CDR1 SNHLY, CDR2 FYNNEI. The CDR3 extends over 14 amino acids. CDR3 sequence reads: CASRQELNTGELFF. As DNA, the CDR3 is TGTGCCAGCAGACAGGAGCTTAACACCGGGGAGCTGTTTTTT.

Comments on this clonotype: This sequence may be a read error, since a much larger clone differs from it by one base. The chain employs TRBV10-3 and TRBJ2-5; D assignment may be TRBD1 or TRBD2 (5 bases each). CDR1 ENHRY and CDR2 SYGVKD come from the germline V gene. The CDR3 length is 16 residues. V was shortened by 2 bases and J by 7 bases, with 20 bases between the two germline ends. DNA for the CDR3: TGTGCCATCAGTGAGCCTCTGGACTCGCCGAGGGGGACCCAGTACTTC. The encoded protein is CAISEPLDSPRGTQYF.

This clonotype appeared a few times. This chain uses TRBV30 with TRBJ2-7; weak D call: TRBD2 (6 bases). The germline V and J ends were trimmed by 5 bases and 7 bases, with 18 bases remaining between them. CDR3 length: 13 residues. Germline CDR1 GTSNPN, CDR2 SVGIG (reference sequence). This CDR3 reads CAWSAAGPLEQYF. The DNA for the CDR3 is TGTGCCTGGTCCGCAGCGGGCCCCCTGGAGCAGTACTTC.

Ten or more counts support this clonotype. The chain uses TRBV5-6 and TRBJ2-7; D remains unclear. The CDR3 length is 13 residues. V was cut by 0 bases and J by 0 bases, with 4 bases left in between. CDR1 is SGHDT, CDR2 YYEEEE, per germline. The CDR3 loop is CASSLEDSYEQYF. In nucleotides, the CDR3 is TGTGCCAGCAGCTTGGAGGACTCCTACGAGCAGTACTTC.

V and J are TRBV5-1 and TRBJ2-7, with D possibly matching TRBD2 (6 bases). Germline lookup yields CDR1 SGHRS and CDR2 YFSETQ. The germline V and J ends were trimmed by 0 bases and 6 bases, with 13 bases remaining between them. This CDR3 is built from 14 residues. The CDR3 bases are TGCGCCAGCAGCTTGGGACTAGTCGATTCCGAGCAGTACTTC. It is translated as CASSLGLVDSEQYF. The whole variable domain, filled in from reference TRBV5-1 and TRBJ2-7, reads KAGVTQTPRYLIKTRGQQVTLSCSPISGHRSVSWYQQTPGQGLQFLFEYFSETQRNKGNFPGRFSGRQFSNSRSEMNVSTLELGDSALYLCASSLGLVDSEQYFGPGTRLTVT.

In its sample, this clonotype was seen many times. The chain employs TRBV4-3 and TRBJ2-3; D possibly corresponds to TRBD2 (5 bases). This CDR3 spans 14 amino acids. In germline, CDR1 is LGHNA, CDR2 YSLEER. Deletions cut 4 bases from V and 10 bases from J, with 18 bases between. DNA for the CDR3: TGCGCCAGCAGCCCCAAGACTGTGGACTCTGCGCAGTATTTT. Protein: CASSPKTVDSAQYF.

This clonotype was seen at least ten times. The V and J genes are TRBV25-1 and TRBJ2-5; D remains unclear. This CDR3 contains 13 residues. CDR1 is MGHDK, CDR2 SYGVNS, per germline. Trimming shortened V by 3 bases and J by 5 bases, and 10 bases separated the two germline ends. The chain's CDR3 is CASSEGSLETQYF. CDR3 DNA sequence: TGTGCCAGCAGTGAGGGATCTCTGGAGACCCAGTACTTC.

This clonotype was seen a handful of times. V and J are TRBV6-1 and TRBJ1-5; 7 bases are shared with TRBD1. The germline V gene has CDR1 MNHNS and CDR2 SASEGT. This CDR3 has 15 residues. The V segment lost 2 bases and the J segment 8 bases; nucleotides outside the gene matches: 9. The CDR3 nucleotides read TGTGCCAGCAGTGAATTCGGACAGGTTCGGGAGCCCCAGCATTTT. It encodes CASSEFGQVREPQHF.

This clonotype came up a few times. The J gene is TRBJ2-2, the V gene TRBV5-1; the D gene is possibly TRBD1 (6 bases). CDR1 is SGHRS, CDR2 YFSETQ, per germline. This CDR3 comprises 15 residues. Trimming removed 3 bases at V and 0 bases at J, with 9 bases between. Written as DNA, the CDR3 is TGCGCCAGCAGCTGGACAGTAGCGAACACCGGGGAGCTGTTTTTT. Translating it yields CASSWTVANTGELFF.

This clonotype was seen repeatedly, ten times or more. The chain recombines TRBV29-1 with TRBJ1-1; D gene ambiguous. Trimming cost V 7 bases and J 4 bases, with 16 bases left between them. This CDR3 is built from 13 residues. Germline assignment: CDR1 SQVTM and CDR2 ANQGSEA. The CDR3 here is CSGTIQLGTEAFF. The CDR3 DNA follows: TGCAGCGGGACGATCCAGTTGGGCACTGAAGCTTTCTTT.

The chain links TRBV18 to TRBJ1-6, with 7 bases identical to TRBD1. Trimming cost V 7 bases and J 8 bases; bases outside gene matches: 5. The CDR3 runs to 13 residues. Germline CDR1 and CDR2: KGHSH and LQKENI. The CDR3 reads CASFGTADSPLHF. The DNA of the CDR3 is TGTGCCAGCTTTGGGACAGCGGATTCACCCCTCCACTTT.

This clonotype was observed a few times. The chain couples TRBV27 to TRBJ2-7; the D call may be TRBD1 or TRBD2 (6 bases each). Germline CDR1 and CDR2: MNHEY and SMNVEV (reference sequence). Trimming pared 3 bases from V and 3 bases from J, leaving 15 bases between. This CDR3 region has 15 residues. Here the CDR3 DNA reads TGTGCCAGCAGTTTGGGGGCGGGGACATTCTACGAGCAGTACTTC. Its translation is CASSLGAGTFYEQYF.

The V call is TRBV7-3, the J call TRBJ2-2; TRBD2 might be the D (6 bases). The V end lost 5 bases, the J end lost 8 bases, and 9 bases lay between the germline ends. The CDR3 contains 12 residues. The germline V gene encodes CDR1 SGHTA and CDR2 FQGTGA. For the CDR3, the DNA is TGTGCCAGCAGCACCAGCGGGGGGGAGCTGTTTTTT. As protein: CASSTSGGELFF.

This clonotype was seen at least ten times. This chain uses TRBV4-1 with TRBJ2-2; D possibly corresponds to TRBD1 (5 bases). Germline V gives CDR1 MGHRA, CDR2 YSYEKL. V was shortened by 3 bases and J by 6 bases, with 8 bases between the two germline ends. The CDR3 totals 13 residues. The CDR3 loop is CASSQTTAGELFF. The CDR3 nucleotides are TGCGCCAGCAGCCAGACGACAGCCGGGGAGCTGTTTTTT.

This clonotype was picked up many times. The chain combines TRBV9 with TRBJ2-3, with a possible D match to TRBD2 (6 bases). V gave up 2 bases and J gave up 0 bases, with 7 bases separating them. The CDR3 is 14 residues long. Germline V gives CDR1 SGDLS, CDR2 YYNGEE. The CDR3 region is CASSVSGSTDTQYF. In DNA, the CDR3 is TGTGCCAGCAGCGTTAGCGGTAGCACAGATACGCAGTATTTT. The whole variable domain, filled in from reference TRBV9 and TRBJ2-3, reads DSGVTQTPKHLITATGQRVTLRCSPRSGDLSVYWYQQSLDQGLQFLIQYYNGEERAKGNILERFSAQQFPDLHSELNLSSLELGDSALYFCASSVSGSTDTQYFGPGTRLTVL.

This clonotype has a handful of counts. The chain employs TRBV20-1 and TRBJ2-7; D gene unclear. Trimming took 3 bases from V and 2 from J, leaving 14 bases between them. The CDR3 has 14 residues. CDR1 and CDR2 from the germline V gene are DFQATT and SNEGSKA (reference sequence). CDR3 sequence reads: CSARKGEGTYEQYF. In nucleotides, the CDR3 is TGCAGTGCTAGGAAGGGTGAAGGCACCTACGAGCAGTACTTC.

In its sample, this clonotype was seen many times. CDR3 DNA sequence: TGTGCCAGCAGCGTAGATGCGGGAGGGGGTGAGCAGTTCTTC. Translating it yields CASSVDAGGGEQFF. The rearrangement joins TRBV9 to TRBJ2-1; TRBD2 matches 9 bases. The CDR3 contains 14 residues. With V trimmed by 0 bases and J by 9 bases, 4 bases remained unmatched. From germline, CDR1 is SGDLS and CDR2 YYNGEE. Full variable domain (outside the CDR3, taken from reference TRBV9 and TRBJ2-1): DSGVTQTPKHLITATGQRVTLRCSPRSGDLSVYWYQQSLDQGLQFLIQYYNGEERAKGNILERFSAQQFPDLHSELNLSSLELGDSALYFCASSVDAGGGEQFFGPGTRLTVL.

This clonotype was picked up a small number of times. The CDR3 loop is CASSFLAGERDTQYF. CDR3 bases: TGTGCCAGCAGCTTTCTAGCGGGAGAAAGAGATACGCAGTATTTT. The chain carries TRBV7-9 and TRBJ2-3; 10 bases are a match to TRBD2. The CDR3 covers 15 residues. V dropped 3 bases and J dropped 5; count of bases not matched to a gene: 5. Germline CDR1 is SEHNR and CDR2 is FQNEAQ (reference sequence).

The V gene is TRBV18, the J gene TRBJ1-1; D unclear. The V and J ends lost 3 bases and 5 bases respectively, with 13 bases between them. The CDR3 is 14 amino acids. Germline-derived CDR1 and CDR2 are KGHSH and LQKENI. The CDR3 nucleotides are TGTGCCAGCTCACCGAGGGATGGTGGAACTGAAGCTTTCTTT. It specifies CASSPRDGGTEAFF.

This clonotype was seen more than once but under ten times. This CDR3 is missing its conserved last phenylalanine or tryptophan, likely due to a read error. The V and J genes are TRBV27 and TRBJ2-6; tentative D call: TRBD1 (5 bases). V was pared by 2 bases and J by 0 bases, with 8 bases between. This CDR3 is 16 amino acids long. The germline gives CDR1 MNHEY, CDR2 SMNVEV (reference sequence). The CDR3 spells CASSLLDSSGANVLTL. The CDR3 bases are TGTGCCAGCAGTTTACTCGACAGCTCTGGGGCCAACGTCCTGACTTTA.